The 18 T cell receptor beta chains given below trace back to one sample, sequenced in a study of blood T cell repertoires in COVID-19. The repertoire was sequenced with immunoSEQ multiplex PCR; TCRdb's copy has only in-frame clones and lacks some. Of some 320,000 clones detected, nearly 90% appear once; the ten largest clones hold 2.5% to 3.5%. The sequenced sample was PBMCs or T cells enriched from blood (not recorded which). These receptors originate from a woman in her 50s who had been exposed to COVID-19.

J is TRBJ2-2 and V is TRBV5-1, with D maybe TRBD1 (6 bases). The CDR3 loop spans 12 amino acids. Trimming pared 8 bases from V and 6 bases from J, leaving 11 bases between. Germline V CDR1 and CDR2: SGHRS, YFSETQ. This CDR3 reads CASSPGAGELFF. CDR3 coding DNA: TGCGCCAGTTCCCCAGGGGCCGGGGAGCTGTTTTTT.

The chain is built from TRBV11-2 and TRBJ2-1, with a weak D call TRBD2 (6 bases). From germline, CDR1 is SGHAT and CDR2 FQNNGV. This CDR3 is built from 14 residues. Between the trimmed V and J ends, which lost 2 bases and 7 bases, there was a span of 12 bases. CDR3 nucleotide sequence: TGTGCCAGCAGCTTATACGGGGGATGGAATGAGCAGTTCTTC. Its translation is CASSLYGGWNEQFF.

The chain joins TRBV18 to TRBJ1-5; D gene unclear. The germline gives CDR1 KGHSH, CDR2 LQKENI. V was shortened by 3 bases and J by 6 bases, with 6 bases between the two germline ends. The CDR3 length is 12 residues. The CDR3 loop reads CASSPAGQPQHF. Written as DNA, the CDR3 is TGTGCCAGCTCACCTGCCGGTCAGCCCCAGCATTTT. Combining the CDR3 with reference TRBV18 and TRBJ1-5 gives the whole variable domain NAGVMQNPRHLVRRRGQEARLRCSPMKGHSHVYWYRQLPEEGLKFMVYLQKENIIDESGMPKERFSAEFPKEGPSILRIQQVVRGDSAAYFCASSPAGQPQHFGDGTRLSIL.

In this sample, this clone turned up once. The chain couples TRBV7-2 to TRBJ1-2; D is uncertain. Trimming shortened V by 1 base and J by 0 bases, and 3 bases separated the two germline ends. The CDR3 is 13 residues long. The germline V gene encodes CDR1 SGHTA and CDR2 FQGNSA. The CDR3 DNA is TGTGCCAGCAGCTTAGACACTAACTATGGCTACACCTTC. Translating gives CASSLDTNYGYTF.

This chain connects TRBV3-1 (or the pseudogene TRBV3-2) to TRBJ1-1; D gene ambiguous. V was cut by 1 base and J by 2 bases, with 5 bases left in between. The CDR3 spans 13 residues. Germline-derived CDR1 and CDR2 are LGHDT and YNNKEL (reference sequence). CDR3 in amino acids: CASSQAQNTEAFF. CDR3 DNA sequence: TGTGCCAGCAGCCAAGCACAAAACACTGAAGCTTTCTTT.

The chain joins TRBV27 to TRBJ1-1; 8 bases agree with TRBD1. The CDR3 consists of 12 residues. V dropped 7 bases and J dropped 4; count of bases not matched to a gene: 2. Germline CDR1 and CDR2: MNHEY and SMNVEV (reference sequence). The chain's CDR3 is CASTTGGTEAFF. The DNA of the CDR3 is TGTGCCAGCACCACAGGGGGCACTGAAGCTTTCTTT.

The gene calls are TRBV11-2 and TRBJ2-7; D not certain. V lost 0 bases and J 9 bases, leaving 12 bases between the germline ends. The CDR3 is 13 amino acids. Germline V gene lookup returns CDR1 SGHAT and CDR2 FQNNGV. The chain's CDR3 is CASSLDRARVQYF. The CDR3 DNA reads as TGTGCCAGCAGCTTAGATCGCGCGCGTGTGCAGTACTTC.

The chain uses TRBV10-3 and TRBJ2-7; 7 positions agree with TRBD1. The CDR3 extends over 15 amino acids. V shed 4 bases and J 1 base; nucleotides not matched to a gene: 7. Per the germline V gene, CDR1 is ENHRY and CDR2 is SYGVKD. The CDR3 is CAISVGTASSYEQYF. CDR3 coding DNA: TGTGCCATCAGTGTAGGGACAGCCTCTTCCTACGAGCAGTACTTC.

The rearrangement links TRBV7-9 to TRBJ2-5; no definite D call. Deletions cut 5 bases from V and 3 bases from J, with 4 bases between. The CDR3 covers 11 residues. Germline lookup yields CDR1 SEHNR and CDR2 FQNEAQ (reference sequence). Here the CDR3 reads CASSREETQYF. The CDR3 bases are TGTGCCAGCAGCCGAGAAGAGACCCAGTACTTC.

V gene TRBV27 combines with J gene TRBJ1-1, with TRBD1 matching over 9 bases. CDR1 and CDR2 from the germline V gene are MNHEY and SMNVEV (reference sequence). After removal of 4 bases from V and 2 bases from J, the junction contained 17 bases not matched to a gene. This CDR3 is 19 amino acids long. The CDR3 loop is CASSSITTGGNPRNTEAFF. The CDR3 coding sequence is TGTGCCAGCAGTTCAATTACGACAGGGGGAAACCCCCGTAACACTGAAGCTTTCTTT.

The chain recombines TRBV29-1 with TRBJ1-3; D is perhaps TRBD1 (5 bases). Germline V gene data show CDR1 as SQVTM and CDR2 as ANQGSEA. V dropped 7 bases and J dropped 3 bases, with 16 bases sitting between them. This CDR3 region has 14 residues. CDR3 amino acids: CSAIDSTGGNTIYF. The CDR3, as DNA: TGCAGCGCCATTGACAGTACGGGTGGAAACACCATATATTTT.

V is TRBV5-1 and J is TRBJ1-2; 7 bases map to TRBD1. The trim removed 2 bases at V and 2 bases at J, leaving 6 bases unmatched. Germline values: CDR1 SGHRS, CDR2 YFSETQ. The CDR3 has 15 amino acids. For the CDR3, the DNA is TGCGCCAGCAGCTTAACTTGGACAGGCAACTATGGCTACACCTTC. Translation: CASSLTWTGNYGYTF.

The J gene is TRBJ1-6, the V gene TRBV7-9, with D unresolved. V shed 5 bases and J shed 10 bases, with 15 bases lying between them. CDR1 and CDR2 from the germline V gene are SEHNR and FQNEAQ (reference sequence). The CDR3 loop spans 14 amino acids. CDR3 amino acids: CASSPRGGYSPLHF. The CDR3 nucleotides are TGTGCCAGCAGCCCCCGGGGAGGGTACTCACCCCTCCACTTT.

The chain joins TRBV5-4 to TRBJ1-3, with D uncertain. CDR1 and CDR2 from the germline V gene are SGHNT and YYREEE (reference sequence). With 4 bases removed from V and 0 bases from J, the gap between germline ends came to 14 bases. The CDR3 spans 16 residues. CDR3 nucleotide sequence: TGTGCCAGCAGCCTGGAACGAGGAGCCTCTGGAAACACCATATATTTT. Translating it yields CASSLERGASGNTIYF.

The chain recombines TRBV27 with TRBJ1-1, with D perhaps TRBD1 (5 bases). The ends were cut back, 6 bases at V and 0 bases at J, with 14 bases in the middle. The CDR3 spans 15 residues. Looked up from germline, CDR1 is MNHEY and CDR2 is SMNVEV (reference sequence). The CDR3 sequence: CASSPVQGMNTEAFF. CDR3 nucleotides: TGTGCCAGCAGCCCTGTTCAGGGAATGAACACTGAAGCTTTCTTT.

The rearrangement uses TRBV27 and TRBJ2-2; D might be TRBD2 (6 bases). Per germline, CDR1 MNHEY and CDR2 SMNVEV (reference sequence). The CDR3 has 15 residues. The V end lost 0 bases, the J end lost 9 bases, and 14 bases lay between the germline ends. The CDR3 is CASSLSLAGIRELFF. CDR3 nucleotides: TGTGCCAGCAGTTTATCACTAGCCGGGATTCGGGAGCTGTTTTTT.

This clone appeared a few times. The chain employs TRBV5-1 and TRBJ1-5, with 9 bases that match TRBD1. The CDR3 spans 14 residues. J gave up 4 bases and V 4 bases, and 3 bases lay outside the gene matches. Germline CDR1 SGHRS, CDR2 YFSETQ. The CDR3 is CASSTGTGNQPQHF. The CDR3 DNA follows: TGCGCCAGCAGCACCGGGACAGGGAATCAGCCCCAGCATTTT.

This sequence joins TRBV5-1 and TRBJ1-5; D possibly corresponds to TRBD1 (6 bases). Deletions cut 4 bases from V and 4 bases from J, with 12 bases between. The length of the CDR3 is 14 residues. Per germline, CDR1 SGHRS and CDR2 YFSETQ. The CDR3 protein is CASSKDSPNQPQHF. The CDR3 region has the DNA TGCGCCAGCAGCAAGGACAGTCCGAATCAGCCCCAGCATTTT.